The 8 T cell receptor beta chains presented below share a single source sample, sequenced in a study of a mutant IDH1 vaccine in newly diagnosed glioma. Time point defined: week 23, last vaccination. Mutant IDH1 20-mer peptide, at 300 ug, made up each vaccine dose, with topical imiquimod. Their antigens remain unidentified. Clones were sequenced by immunoSEQ multiplex PCR, and TCRdb holds only the in-frame ones, with some missing. Of about 77,000 clones in the sample, around 85% were seen once. The specimen was PBMCs, collected from a glioma patient whose treatment included an IDH1 peptide vaccine. The receptors come from a woman between 50 and 59 years old with glioma.

V gene TRBV19 combines with J gene TRBJ2-1, with D possibly being TRBD2 (5 bases). Germline V gives CDR1 LNHDA, CDR2 SQIVND (reference sequence). This CDR3 is 15 amino acids long. Trimming stripped 7 bases from V and 0 bases from J, with 13 bases between. This CDR3 is CASTAPRDSYNEQFF. Written as DNA, the CDR3 is TGTGCCAGTACCGCACCTCGGGACTCCTACAATGAGCAGTTCTTC.

The chain uses TRBV21-1 and TRBJ2-5; the tabulated D call, TRBD1, remains unverified against the DNA. TRBV21-1 is tagged as a pseudogene. The CDR3 contains 14 residues. CDR3 nucleotide sequence: TGTGCCAGCAGCCAGGGGCAGGGTCCGTCGGCCCAGTACTTC. Protein product: CASSQGQGPSAQYF.

This clone occurred once. The chain couples TRBV2 to TRBJ2-7; a possible D gene is TRBD1 (6 bases). Germline V gene lookup returns CDR1 SNHLY and CDR2 FYNNEI. The CDR3 is 12 residues long. Deletions cut 11 bases from V and 7 bases from J, with 18 bases between. The CDR3 loop is CACKQGLGEQYF. The CDR3 DNA reads as TGTGCCTGTAAACAGGGCCTCGGGGAGCAGTACTTC.

The chain has TRBV7-9 and TRBJ2-2; no clear D. This CDR3 contains 12 residues. Trimming stripped 6 bases from V and 6 bases from J, with 8 bases between. Germline V gives CDR1 SEHNR, CDR2 FQNEAQ (reference sequence). DNA for the CDR3: TGTGCCAGCAGGCGGAGTCCCGGGGAGCTGTTTTTT. As protein: CASRRSPGELFF.

The chain uses TRBV28 and TRBJ1-1; D ambiguous. The CDR3 runs to 13 residues. V was trimmed by 3 bases and J by 11 bases, leaving 16 bases between them. The V gene's germline CDR1 is MDHEN and CDR2 SYDVKM. The CDR3 coding sequence is TGTGCCAGCAGTTTGAATGGTGCCGAAGTGGCTTTCTTT. Translating gives CASSLNGAEVAFF.

The J gene is TRBJ2-5, the V gene TRBV9, with D possibly TRBD2 on 6 matching bases. Trimming removed 0 bases at V and 2 bases at J, with 8 bases between. The germline V gene has CDR1 SGDLS and CDR2 YYNGEE. This CDR3 comprises 14 residues. CDR3: CASSVDSGQETQYF. CDR3 in DNA: TGTGCCAGCAGCGTAGACAGCGGGCAAGAGACCCAGTACTTC.

The V call is TRBV28, the J call TRBJ2-2; 13 nucleotides match TRBD2. Trimming removed 6 bases from V and 3 bases from J; junction bases left unmatched: 4. The germline CDR1 and CDR2 sequences are MDHEN and SYDVKM. The CDR3 is 16 residues long. The CDR3 DNA follows: TGTGCCAGCAGCGGACTAGCGGGAGTATACACCGGGGAGCTGTTTTTT. Translating gives CASSGLAGVYTGELFF.

The chain uses TRBV2 and TRBJ2-1; the match to TRBD2 covers 9 bases. CDR1 and CDR2 (germline): SNHLY, FYNNEI. Trimming cost V 2 bases and J 6 bases; bases outside gene matches: 11. The CDR3 has 17 residues. CDR3 sequence (DNA): TGTGCCAGCAGTGAAACAGGGCTCACTAGCGGGCTCAATGAGCAGTTCTTC. Protein: CASSETGLTSGLNEQFF.